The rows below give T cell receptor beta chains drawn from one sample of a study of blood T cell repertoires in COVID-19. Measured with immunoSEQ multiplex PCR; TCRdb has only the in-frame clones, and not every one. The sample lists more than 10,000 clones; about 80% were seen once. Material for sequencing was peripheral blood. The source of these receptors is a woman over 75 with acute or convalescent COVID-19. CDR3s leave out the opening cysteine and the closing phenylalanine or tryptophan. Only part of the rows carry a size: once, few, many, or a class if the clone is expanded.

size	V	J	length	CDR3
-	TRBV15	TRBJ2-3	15	ATSRDGLAGFTDTQY
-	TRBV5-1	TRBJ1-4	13	ASSSPGQANEKLF
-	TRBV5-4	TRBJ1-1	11	ASSRDKTGEAF
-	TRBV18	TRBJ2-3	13	ASSPSSGGSDTQY
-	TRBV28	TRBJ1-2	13	ASSLPGHPNYGYT
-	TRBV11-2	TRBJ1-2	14	ASSLLDRVADYGYT
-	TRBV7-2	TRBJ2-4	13	ASSSGSGGANIQY
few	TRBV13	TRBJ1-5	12	ASSLQGGNQPQH
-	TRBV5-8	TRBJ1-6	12	ASSPGQNNSPLH
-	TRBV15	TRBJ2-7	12	ATSGRLAGGEQY
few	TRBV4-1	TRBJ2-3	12	ASTARGPTDTQY
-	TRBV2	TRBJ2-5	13	ASRAGTGIRETQY
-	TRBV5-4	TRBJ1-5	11	ASSLYGVGPQH
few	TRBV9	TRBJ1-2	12	ASSPTGTNYGYT
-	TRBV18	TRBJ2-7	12	ASSPQGRSYEQY
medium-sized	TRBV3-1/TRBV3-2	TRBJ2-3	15	ASSQGTASGGTDTQY
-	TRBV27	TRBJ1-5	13	ASSLSVRVDQPQH
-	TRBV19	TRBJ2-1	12	ATQSGGASEEQF
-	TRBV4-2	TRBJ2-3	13	ASSPTGYSTDTQY
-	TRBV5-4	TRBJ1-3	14	ASSLETSFQGNTIY
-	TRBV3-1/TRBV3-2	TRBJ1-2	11	ASSLGTTQGYT
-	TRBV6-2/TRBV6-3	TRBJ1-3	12	ASSYLGVRNTIY
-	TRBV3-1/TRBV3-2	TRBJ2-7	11	ASSHRGYYEQY
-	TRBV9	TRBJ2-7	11	ASSVAGGEEQY
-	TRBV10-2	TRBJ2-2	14	ASSEFLEGWTGELF
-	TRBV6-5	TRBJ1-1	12	ASRSSTGNTEAF
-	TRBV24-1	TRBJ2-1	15	ATSARPTSGGVDEQF
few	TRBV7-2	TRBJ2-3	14	ASSLAGPTSTDTQY
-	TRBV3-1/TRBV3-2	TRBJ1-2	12	ASSQEPPGEGYT
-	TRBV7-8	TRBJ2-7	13	ASSLVPGGIYEQY
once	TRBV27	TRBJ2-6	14	ASSPLAGVGANVLT
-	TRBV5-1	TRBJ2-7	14	ASSPGAGQGDYEQY
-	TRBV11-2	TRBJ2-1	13	ASRSSGGASHEQF
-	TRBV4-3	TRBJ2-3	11	ASSQDRFDTQY
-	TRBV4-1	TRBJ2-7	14	ASSQPRDRGSLEQY
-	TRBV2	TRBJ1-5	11	ASRQGDGGTQH
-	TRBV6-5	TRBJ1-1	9	ASRGGQKAF
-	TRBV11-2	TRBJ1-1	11	ASSLGRATEAF
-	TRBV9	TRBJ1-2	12	ASSVGQGMIGYT
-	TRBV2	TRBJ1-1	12	ASTVKGESTEAF
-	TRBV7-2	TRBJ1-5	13	ASSLQGQTNQPQH
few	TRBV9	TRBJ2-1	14	ASSPGGSGGSNEQF
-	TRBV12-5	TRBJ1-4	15	ASGWVQGPATNEKLF
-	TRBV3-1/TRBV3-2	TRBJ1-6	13	ASSQGTVYNSPLH
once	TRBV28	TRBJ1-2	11	ASSLPGAYGYT
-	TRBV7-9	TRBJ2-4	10	ASSLAENIQY
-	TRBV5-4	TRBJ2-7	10	ASSLDGTGHS
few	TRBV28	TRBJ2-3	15	ASSSSSGGRPTDTQY
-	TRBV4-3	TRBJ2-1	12	ASSQEVAGDEQF
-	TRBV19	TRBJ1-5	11	ASSWDNNQPQH
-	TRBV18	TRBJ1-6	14	ASSPVASSYNSPLH
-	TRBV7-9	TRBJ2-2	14	ASSPRSEGAPGELF
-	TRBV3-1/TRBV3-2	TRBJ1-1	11	ASTQGSNTEAF
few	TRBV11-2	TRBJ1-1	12	ASSYQQGNTEAF
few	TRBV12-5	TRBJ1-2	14	ATARQVGVANYGYT
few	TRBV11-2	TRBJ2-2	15	ASSLGGTSGGGGELF
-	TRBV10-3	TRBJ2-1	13	AIKMTGGTYNEQF
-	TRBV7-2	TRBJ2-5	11	ASSRTSGETQY
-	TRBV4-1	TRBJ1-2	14	ASSQDSGRYGYGYT
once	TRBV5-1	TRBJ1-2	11	ASGSGVAYGYT